One and the same sample provided the 24 T cell receptor beta chains below, sequenced in a study of blood T cell repertoires in COVID-19 (dated by TCRdb to the early 2020s). The library was generated by the immunoSEQ multiplex PCR assay. Sourced from immuneACCESS, this table was stored by TCRdb with only in-frame sequences that have V and J called. A share of the clones is absent; for the studies checked, an unresolved V gene accounts for under half, and the remainder has no known explanation. The sample table shows about 180,000 clones, and roughly three quarters are seen once. The ten largest make up 14% of the sample. Sample: PBMCs or T cells enriched from blood (not recorded which). Every receptor here comes from a man in his fifties or sixties who had been exposed to COVID-19.

The V gene is TRBV15, the J gene TRBJ1-5; D is undetermined. This CDR3 region has 14 residues. Trimming took 0 bases from V and 1 from J, leaving 4 bases between them. CDR1 LNHNV and CDR2 YYDKDF come from the germline V gene (reference sequence). The CDR3 DNA sequence: TGTGCCACCAGCAGAGAGAGGAGCAATCAGCCCCAGCATTTT. Its protein is CATSRERSNQPQHF.

The rearrangement joins TRBV7-9 to TRBJ1-6; D might be TRBD1 (5 bases). Per germline, CDR1 SEHNR and CDR2 FQNEAQ (reference sequence). Trimming removed 5 bases at V and 9 bases at J, with 17 bases between. The CDR3 is 15 residues long. This chain's CDR3 is CASSIGTGSSSPLHF. In nucleotides, the CDR3 is TGTGCCAGCAGCATCGGGACTGGGTCGAGTTCACCCCTCCACTTT.

The CDR3 reads CSASVTSGSSYNEQFF. Here the CDR3 DNA reads TGCAGTGCTAGTGTTACTAGCGGGAGCTCCTACAATGAGCAGTTCTTC. This chain uses TRBV20-1 with TRBJ2-1, with 11 nucleotides matching TRBD2. V dropped 3 bases and J dropped 0; count of bases not matched to a gene: 4. The germline gives CDR1 DFQATT, CDR2 SNEGSKA (reference sequence). The CDR3 sequence is 16 residues long.

The genes are TRBV11-2 and TRBJ2-2, with TRBD1 identical over 10 bases. V lost 5 bases and J lost 2; bases outside the gene matches: 11. Germline lookup yields CDR1 SGHAT and CDR2 FQNNGV. The CDR3 spans 18 residues. CDR3 DNA sequence: TGTGCCAGCAGCCGACAATACCGGGACAGGGGCAACACCGGGGAGCTGTTTTTT. As protein: CASSRQYRDRGNTGELFF.

This rearrangement joins TRBV15 to TRBJ1-4; D unclear. Per germline, CDR1 LNHNV and CDR2 YYDKDF (reference sequence). This CDR3 is 17 amino acids long. Trimming removed 0 bases from V and 1 base from J, with 12 bases in between. In nucleotides, the CDR3 is TGTGCCACCAGCAGAGATCCTCTCCGGGGAACTAATGAAAAACTGTTTTTT. It yields the protein CATSRDPLRGTNEKLFF.

V is TRBV19 and J is TRBJ2-1, with 11 bases that match TRBD2. From germline, CDR1 is LNHDA and CDR2 SQIVND (reference sequence). The CDR3 runs to 15 residues. J was trimmed by 10 bases and V by 5 bases; bases with no gene match: 10. The CDR3 here is CASSPVGTSGLEQFF. CDR3 bases: TGTGCCAGTAGTCCCGTGGGGACTAGCGGCTTAGAGCAGTTCTTC.

The chain uses TRBV2 and TRBJ1-6; TRBD1 is a possible D gene (5 bases). Germline lookup yields CDR1 SNHLY and CDR2 FYNNEI. This CDR3 has 15 amino acids. Trimming left V 8 bases short and J 6 bases short, with 17 bases between. In DNA form, the CDR3 reads TGTGCCAGCGAGATAGAAGGGGTGGGTAATTCACCCCTCCACTTT. It translates to CASEIEGVGNSPLHF.

This chain connects TRBV7-2 to TRBJ2-1; D gene unclear. V lost 5 bases, J lost 4 bases, and 9 bases lay in between. Germline CDR1 is SGHTA and CDR2 is FQGNSA. This CDR3 has 13 amino acids. The CDR3 region has the DNA TGTGCCAGCAGCCCCCCGAGTTACAATGAGCAGTTCTTC. Translation gives CASSPPSYNEQFF. The full variable domain, rest sourced from reference TRBV7-2 and TRBJ2-1, is GAGVSQSPSNKVTEKGKDVELRCDPISGHTALYWYRQSLGQGLEFLIYFQGNSAPDKSGLPSDRFSAERTGGSVSTLTIQRTQQEDSAVYLCASSPPSYNEQFFGPGTRLTVL.

This clone showed up just a few times. The rearrangement links TRBV29-1 to TRBJ2-1, with 10 bases lining up with TRBD2. Germline V lookup: CDR1 SQVTM, CDR2 ANQGSEA. The J segment lost 7 bases and the V segment lost 7 bases, leaving 10 bases of the junction unmatched. This CDR3 comprises 14 residues. CDR3: CSGRALAGVNEQFF. The CDR3 nucleotides are TGCAGCGGAAGGGCGCTAGCGGGAGTGAATGAGCAGTTCTTC.

V gene TRBV6-1 combines with J gene TRBJ1-5, with TRBD1 matching 7 bases. V shed 1 base, J shed 6 bases, and the junction held 6 bases outside the gene matches. Germline V gene lookup returns CDR1 MNHNS and CDR2 SASEGT. The CDR3 covers 15 residues. The CDR3 nucleotides are TGTGCCAGCAGTGAAGGAGGACAGGCTCGTCAGCCCCAGCATTTT. As protein: CASSEGGQARQPQHF.

There are a few counts of this clone. The chain carries TRBV18 and TRBJ1-5; a possible D gene is TRBD1 (5 bases). Germline-derived CDR1 and CDR2 are KGHSH and LQKENI. Deletions cut 0 bases from V and 5 bases from J, with 14 bases between. This CDR3 has 16 residues. In DNA form, the CDR3 reads TGTGCCAGCTCACCACCCACAACAGGAATACATCAGCCCCAGCATTTT. Translating it yields CASSPPTTGIHQPQHF.

This chain connects TRBV2 to TRBJ2-5, with TRBD2 identical over 7 bases. Germline V gene sequence: CDR1 SNHLY, CDR2 FYNNEI. V shed 7 bases, J shed 5 bases, and the junction held 13 bases outside the gene matches. The CDR3 contains 15 residues. CDR3 DNA: TGTGCCAGCACCCAATCGACTAGCCATGGGGAGACCCAGTACTTC. Its protein product is CASTQSTSHGETQYF. The variable domain in full, completed from reference TRBV2 and TRBJ2-5, reads EPEVTQTPSHQVTQMGQEVILRCVPISNHLYFYWYRQILGQKVEFLVSFYNNEISEKSEIFDDQFSVERPDGSNFTLKIRSTKLEDSAMYFCASTQSTSHGETQYFGPGTRLLVL.

This clone is a singleton in its sample. The chain is built from TRBV6-2 or TRBV6-3 and TRBJ2-1, with 10 positions matching TRBD2. CDR1 and CDR2 from the germline V gene are MNHEY and SVGEGT. The length of the CDR3 is 16 residues. With 7 bases clipped from V and 8 bases from J, the junction kept 14 bases outside the gene matches. The CDR3 is CASNPNPGLASDEQFF. The DNA for the CDR3 is TGTGCCAGCAACCCCAATCCGGGACTAGCGTCCGATGAGCAGTTCTTC.

The chain employs TRBV19 and TRBJ2-7; 8 bases line up with TRBD2. CDR1 and CDR2 from the germline V gene are LNHDA and SQIVND (reference sequence). The CDR3 is 15 residues long. The ends lost 6 bases at V and 7 bases at J; junction bases unmatched: 14. CDR3 in amino acids: CASRPTGLVLGEQYF. For the CDR3, the DNA is TGTGCCAGTAGGCCCACGGGACTAGTTTTGGGGGAGCAGTACTTC.

This clone was counted at least ten times. The chain recombines TRBV19 with TRBJ1-2; TRBD1 matches 9 bases. The V gene's germline CDR1 is LNHDA and CDR2 SQIVND (reference sequence). Trimming cost V 7 bases and J 4 bases; bases outside gene matches: 7. This CDR3 spans 14 amino acids. CDR3 protein: CASTRDRAGYGYTF. The CDR3 nucleotides are TGTGCCAGTACCAGGGACAGGGCTGGCTATGGCTACACCTTC.

This clone has only a few counts. The chain employs TRBV19 and TRBJ2-6, with D unresolved. Trimming shortened V by 7 bases and J by 0 bases, and 10 bases separated the two germline ends. Germline V lookup: CDR1 LNHDA, CDR2 SQIVND (reference sequence). The CDR3 is 15 residues long. CDR3 nucleotide sequence: TGTGCCAGTACCCGCACTTCCTCTGGGGCCAACGTCCTGACTTTC. This encodes CASTRTSSGANVLTF.

This sequence joins TRBV2 and TRBJ1-2; TRBD1 is a possible D gene (6 bases). Trimming shortened V by 7 bases and J by 7 bases, and 19 bases separated the two germline ends. The CDR3 has 14 residues. The germline CDR1 and CDR2 sequences are SNHLY and FYNNEI. CDR3 bases: TGTGCCAGCATCGGACAGACACTACTGGGTGGCTACACCTTC. It translates to CASIGQTLLGGYTF.

J is TRBJ2-7 and V is TRBV19; maybe TRBD1 (6 bases). The V end was cut by 6 bases, the J end by 6 bases, with 12 bases between. This CDR3 has 12 amino acids. The germline V gene has CDR1 LNHDA and CDR2 SQIVND (reference sequence). The CDR3 nucleotides read TGTGCCAGTAGGAAACAGGGCGGCGAGCAGTACTTC. This sequence encodes CASRKQGGEQYF.

The chain joins TRBV24-1 to TRBJ2-3, with D perhaps matching TRBD1 (6 bases). The CDR3 length is 14 residues. Trimming shortened V by 4 bases and J by 3 bases, and 10 bases separated the two germline ends. CDR1 and CDR2 from the germline V gene are KGHDR and SFDVKD. The CDR3 sequence: CATSDLGQTDTQYF. In DNA, the CDR3 is TGTGCCACCAGTGACCTAGGACAGACAGATACGCAGTATTTT.

The CDR3 is CASSLGREATEAFF. CDR3 coding DNA: TGTGCCAGCAGCTTAGGTAGGGAGGCCACTGAAGCTTTCTTT. The rearrangement links TRBV7-3 to TRBJ1-1, with D unresolved. Germline V gene lookup returns CDR1 SGHTA and CDR2 FQGTGA. The germline V and J ends were trimmed by 2 bases and 4 bases, with 11 bases remaining between them. The CDR3 extends over 14 amino acids.

The rearrangement uses TRBV28 and TRBJ2-1; 7 bases align to TRBD2. The CDR3 totals 17 residues. The germline V gene encodes CDR1 MDHEN and CDR2 SYDVKM. Losses at the gene ends were 5 bases for V and 3 bases for J; bases not matched to a gene: 13. The CDR3 loop reads CASSPLGGAGFYNEQFF. CDR3 sequence (DNA): TGTGCCAGCAGTCCCCTGGGGGGAGCGGGATTCTACAATGAGCAGTTCTTC.

This clone was counted once. The J gene is TRBJ2-3, the V gene TRBV30; 8 bases fit TRBD2. This CDR3 region has 15 residues. The V gene's germline CDR1 is GTSNPN and CDR2 SVGIG (reference sequence). Unmatched junction bases numbered 7, after V lost 2 bases and J lost 3 bases. The CDR3 DNA follows: TGTGCCTGGAGTACGGGACTAGGATTAACAGATACGCAGTATTTT. It is translated as CAWSTGLGLTDTQYF.

The genes are TRBV2 and TRBJ1-3; 8 bases are a match to TRBD1. J lost 0 bases, V lost 11 bases, and 15 bases had no gene match. The germline CDR1 and CDR2 sequences are SNHLY and FYNNEI. The CDR3 is 17 residues long. The CDR3 DNA sequence: TGTGCCTCTCAAGGGGGTACAGGGGGGCTCTCTGGAAACACCATATATTTT. It is translated as CASQGGTGGLSGNTIYF.

The gene calls are TRBV7-6 and TRBJ1-4, with D perhaps matching TRBD1 (5 bases). V dropped 1 base and J dropped 2 bases, with 8 bases sitting between them. The CDR3 totals 15 residues. Germline V gene lookup returns CDR1 SGHVS and CDR2 FNYEAQ. DNA for the CDR3: TGTGCCAGCAGCTTAGGTCCAGGGACTAATGAAAAACTGTTTTTT. This encodes CASSLGPGTNEKLFF.